The sequence of this TCR beta chain was determined in a study of CD8 T cells in ankylosing spondylitis. Overall study results and limits: Clones linked with disease were CD8+ and fairly uncommon in the peripheral blood. Researchers reportedly found disease-linked clones significantly enriched in matched ankylosing spondylitis synovial fluid. Ankylosing spondylitis blood appeared to be characterized by a TCR beta motif of roughly eight highly homologous variants. Existing reports had already noted some motif variants in reactive arthritis synovial fluid and blood.

Quantitative 5'-RACE was performed with molecular barcodes, and it yielded the TCR beta libraries. Using its own MiXCR run on the 5' RACE reads, TCRdb lists one record per CDR3 protein. The table has approximately 550,000 distinct CDR3 sequences, roughly an eighth seen once. V gave up 0 bases and J gave up 4 bases; unmatched junction bases: 12. Germline CDR1 reads LGHNA; CDR2 reads YNFKEQ. This CDR3 has 18 amino acids. This clonotype was observed a single time. What it binds is not known. V is TRBV4-2 and J is TRBJ2-3, with 8 bases matching TRBD2. Sequenced: blood, either unsorted or a sorted T cell fraction (not recorded which). The origin of this receptor is a male donor with ankylosing spondylitis. The CDR3 spells CASSQDSGTRGGPDTQYF. DNA of the CDR3: TGTGCCAGCAGCCAAGATAGCGGGACTAGAGGGGGTCCAGATACGCAGTATTTT.